These T cell receptor beta chains were read from a single sample in a study of shared clonotypes between healthy human individuals. The data were produced by immunoSEQ multiplex PCR, yet TCRdb's version contains in-frame clones alone and is incomplete. The sample has 850,000 to 1,200,000 clones, 65% to 80% seen once. Sequencing input: memory CD4+ T cells sorted from blood. The source of these receptors is a man aged 18 to 30 in good health. The CDR3 runs from the conserved cysteine through the conserved F or W. D genes are given only for firm matches. Clone size, where shown, is once, few, many, or a class for clones that have expanded.

.	TRBV5-1	TRBJ2-2	TRBD1	TGCGCCAGCAGCTCTGGACAGGTGGTAGGGGTGTACGCCGGGGAGCTGTTTTTT	CASSSGQVVGVYAGELFF
.	TRBV5-1	TRBJ1-1	.	TGCGCCAGCAGCTTGGTAGGGGGGGCAGCAGCTTTCTTT	CASSLVGGAAAFF
.	TRBV9	TRBJ2-2	.	TGTGCCAGCAGCGTAGACGCAGGGATCGGTCCCGGGGAGCTGTTTTTT	CASSVDAGIGPGELFF
.	TRBV6-1	TRBJ1-5	.	TGTGCCAGCAGTGAAGTGGCTGGATATAGCAATCAGCCCCAGCATTTT	CASSEVAGYSNQPQHF
few	TRBV25-1	TRBJ2-5	TRBD1	TGTGCCAGCAGTTTCGCGGGACAGGTATCAGAGACCCAGTACTTC	CASSFAGQVSETQYF
.	TRBV5-4	TRBJ2-5	TRBD2	TGTGCCAGCAGCTATGGGACTAGCGGTGTGGAGACCCAGTACTTC	CASSYGTSGVETQYF
.	TRBV29-1	TRBJ2-5	TRBD2	TGCAGCGCCTCGACTAGCGGGGTAATAAAAGAGACCCAGTACTTC	CSASTSGVIKETQYF
.	TRBV1	TRBJ2-2	.	TGCACCAGCAGCCTCCGGTCGGGACCTTTCACCGGGGAGCTGTTTTTT	CTSSLRSGPFTGELFF
.	TRBV18	TRBJ2-1	TRBD2	TGTGCCAGCTCACCTACCTTTAGCGGGGGTTACAATGAGCAGTTCTTC	CASSPTFSGGYNEQFF
.	TRBV28	TRBJ1-4	.	TGTGCCAGCAGTTTAACATCCACTAATGAAAAACTGTTTTTT	CASSLTSTNEKLFF
.	TRBV9	TRBJ1-3	TRBD1	TGTGCCAGCAGCGTTGGGACAGGGAACTCTGGAAACACCATATATTTT	CASSVGTGNSGNTIYF
.	TRBV2	TRBJ2-7	.	TGTGCCAGCAGATCTACCGGGACACCCGAGCAGTACTTC	CASRSTGTPEQYF
.	TRBV6-1	TRBJ1-6	TRBD1	TGTGCCAGCAGTGAAAGGGACAGGGCTTCACCCCTCCACTTT	CASSERDRASPLHF
.	TRBV5-1	TRBJ2-2	.	TGCGCCAGCAGCTTGGCTCTAATGGTTGGGACCGGGGAGCTGTTTTTT	CASSLALMVGTGELFF
.	TRBV11-2	TRBJ2-1	.	TGTGCCAGCAGCTTAGCAGGGATCACGACCTACAATGAGCAGTTCTTC	CASSLAGITTYNEQFF
.	TRBV27	TRBJ1-2	TRBD1	TGTGCCAGCAGTGAAGTTGGGACAGGAGCGCCCGGGGGCTATGGCTACACCTTC	CASSEVGTGAPGGYGYTF
.	TRBV7-2	TRBJ2-7	TRBD1	TGTGCCAGCAGCCCTCAACAGGGGGGCTACGAGCAGTACTTC	CASSPQQGGYEQYF
.	TRBV9	TRBJ2-7	TRBD1	TGTGCCAGCAGCGCTGGACAGGGCAGGTACGAGCAGTACTTC	CASSAGQGRYEQYF